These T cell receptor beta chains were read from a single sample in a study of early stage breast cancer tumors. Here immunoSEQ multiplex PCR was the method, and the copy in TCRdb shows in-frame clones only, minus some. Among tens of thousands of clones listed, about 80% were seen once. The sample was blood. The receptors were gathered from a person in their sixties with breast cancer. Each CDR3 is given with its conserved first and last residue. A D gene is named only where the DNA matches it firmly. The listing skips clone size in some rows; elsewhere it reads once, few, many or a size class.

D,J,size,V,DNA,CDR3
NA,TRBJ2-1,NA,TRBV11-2,TGTGCCAGCAGCTTACAGGGGCCGGACCCTTACAATGAGCAGTTCTTC,CASSLQGPDPYNEQFF
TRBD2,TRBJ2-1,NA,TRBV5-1,TGCGCCAGCAGCTTGGCAGCGGGAGGGGCCTACAATGAGCAGTTCTTC,CASSLAAGGAYNEQFF
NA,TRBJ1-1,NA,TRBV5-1,TGCGCCAGCAGCTTTGTGAGGAACACTGAAGCTTTCTTT,CASSFVRNTEAFF
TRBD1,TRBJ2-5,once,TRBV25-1,TGTGCCAGCAGTCCTGGACAGGCCAGGACCCAGTACTTC,CASSPGQARTQYF
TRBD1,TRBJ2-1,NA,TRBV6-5,TGTGCCAGCAGTTCACGTGGGACAGGGGGTTTAAATGAGCAGTTCTTC,CASSSRGTGGLNEQFF
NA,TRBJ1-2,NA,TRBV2,TGTGCCAGCAGCCCAAAGGGATATGGCTACACCTTC,CASSPKGYGYTF
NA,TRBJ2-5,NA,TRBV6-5,TGTGCCAGCAGTGTGGGGGGTAGGCAAGAGACCCAGTACTTC,CASSVGGRQETQYF
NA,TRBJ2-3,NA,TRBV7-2,TGTGCCAGCAGCTTAGGGTGGCGGAGCACAGATACGCAGTATTTT,CASSLGWRSTDTQYF
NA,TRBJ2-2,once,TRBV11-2,TGTGCCAGCAGCTTAAAACTCGACAGGTTTTACACCGGGGAGCTGTTTTTT,CASSLKLDRFYTGELFF
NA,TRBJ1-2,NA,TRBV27,TGTGCCAGCAGTTTCGGGCGGACCTATGGCTACACCTTC,CASSFGRTYGYTF
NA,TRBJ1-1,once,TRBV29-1,TGCAGCGTTGATTGGGGTGGCACTGAAGCTTTCTTT,CSVDWGGTEAFF
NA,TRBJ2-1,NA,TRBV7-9,TGTGCCAGCAGCTTAGCGGGGGTTGGACCCTACAATGAGCAGTTCTTC,CASSLAGVGPYNEQFF
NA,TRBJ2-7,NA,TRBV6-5,TGTGCCAGCAGCGCGAGAGTAGGTAGCAACGAGCAGTACTTC,CASSARVGSNEQYF
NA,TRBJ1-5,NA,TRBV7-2,TGTGCCAGCAGCTTAGCCTCCCAGAACAATCAGCCCCAGCATTTT,CASSLASQNNQPQHF
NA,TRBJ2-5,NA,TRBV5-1,TGCGCCAGCAGCATAATGGGGTCCGAGGGGGAGACCCAGTACTTC,CASSIMGSEGETQYF
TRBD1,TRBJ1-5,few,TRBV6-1,TGTGCCAGCAGTGGGACAGGGGGCTATCAGCCCCAGCATTTT,CASSGTGGYQPQHF
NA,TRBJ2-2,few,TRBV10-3,TGTGCCATCAGGAGTGGGTGGCAGACCGGGGAGCTGTTTTTT,CAIRSGWQTGELFF
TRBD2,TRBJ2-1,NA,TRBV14,TGTGCCAGCAGCCGTCTAGCGGGAAGTGAGCAGTTCTTC,CASSRLAGSEQFF
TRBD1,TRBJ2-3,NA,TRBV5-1,TGCGCCAGCACACAGGGGGAGCACAGGGATACGCAGTATTTT,CASTQGEHRDTQYF
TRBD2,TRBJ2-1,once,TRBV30,TGTGCCTGGGGACAGGCCTTTAGCGGGGGGGACTACAATGAGCAGTTCTTC,CAWGQAFSGGDYNEQFF
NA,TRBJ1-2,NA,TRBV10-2,TGCGCCAGCAGTGAGTCTTTTCCGGGGCTGGGCTATGGCTACACCTTC,CASSESFPGLGYGYTF
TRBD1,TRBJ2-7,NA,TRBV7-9,TGTGCCAGCAGCTTGGGGGACAGCTACGAGCAGTACTTC,CASSLGDSYEQYF
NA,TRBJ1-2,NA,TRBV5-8,TGTGCCAGCAGCTCAACAGGGAACTATGGCTACACCTTC,CASSSTGNYGYTF
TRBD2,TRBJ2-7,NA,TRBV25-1,TGTGCCAGCAGGGCAGCGGGGCCCTACGAGCAGTACTTC,CASRAAGPYEQYF
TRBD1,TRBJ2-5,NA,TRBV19,TGTGCCAGTAGTGAGTCCTCAGGGGGCATAGGGACCCAGTACTTC,CASSESSGGIGTQYF
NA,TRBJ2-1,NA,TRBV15,TGTGCCACCAGCAGAGAGCTTGCCACTACTACAAATTACAATGAGCAGTTCTTC,CATSRELATTTNYNEQFF
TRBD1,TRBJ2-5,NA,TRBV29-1,TGCAGCGTTCCTCCAGGGGGAGAGACCCAGTACTTC,CSVPPGGETQYF
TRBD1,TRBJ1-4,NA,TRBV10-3,TGTGCCGTACAGGGGGCTGATGAAAAACTGTTTTTT,CAVQGADEKLFF
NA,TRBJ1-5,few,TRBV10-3,TGTGCCATCAGTGAATTCCCTGATCAGCCCCAGCATTTT,CAISEFPDQPQHF